The entry that follows covers one TCR beta chain sequence. Its antigen is still unknown. This record comes from a study of cytomegalovirus exposure and HLA in healthy donors. General study points: Listed as cytomegalovirus-associated were over 150 TCR beta chains. One variant, a missense change in DCLRE1C, was linked in a later analysis to TCR beta V- and J-gene trimming. Prior analysis indicated that the majority of TCR beta V segments exhibited productivity approximately 87% or approximately 30% of the time.

Trimming cost V 2 bases and J 4 bases; bases outside gene matches: 12. The V gene's germline CDR1 is MDHEN and CDR2 SYDVKM. The CDR3 runs to 18 residues. The PCR contained 60 Vbeta and 13 Jbeta primers. Measured with immunoSEQ multiplex PCR; TCRdb has only the in-frame clones, and not every one. The sample has 100,000 to 150,000 clones, 66% seen once. Sequencing was performed on PBMCs. The source of this sequence is a man aged 18-30 years in good health and CMV-seronegative. The rearrangement uses TRBV28 and TRBJ2-3; 10 bases align to TRBD2. The CDR3 loop reads CASSLRSSGSLSSDTQYF. CDR3 bases: TGTGCCAGCAGTTTAAGGTCTAGCGGGAGCCTCTCCTCAGATACGCAGTATTTT.